This T cell receptor beta chain comes out of a study of shared clonotypes between healthy human individuals (dated by TCRdb to about 2020). The study in broad terms: The cohort comprised a couple of women and three men aged 18 to 49 years. To estimate repertoire size and how much clonotype sharing occurs between individuals, the study deeply sequenced the blood TCR repertoires of five healthy adults. To increase sequencing depth and limit assay-specific biases, different laboratories used diverse techniques to prepare libraries and sequence TCR repertoires. Per donor, leukapheresis produced somewhere between about 0.94 and 10 billion PBMCs. For each donor, three plates each were used for CD4 naive and CD4 memory, two plates were used for CD8 naive, and one plate was used for CD8 memory.

Based on the germline V gene, the CDR1 and CDR2 sequences are SGHRS and YFSETQ. The CDR3 numbers 16 residues from cysteine through phenylalanine. Solely the CDR3 DNA is kept, with 48 bases framed from the first base. Compared with germline, V lacks 3 bases and J lacks 5 bases; bases without a gene match: 9. The donors were healthy, HIV-negative adults who had no recently reported acute infections or vaccinations. Every donor was a Caucasian adult residing in Nashville, Tennessee, USA. CD4+ T cells were enriched by magnetic negative selection; naive cells were then positively selected on CD45RA, and the negative fraction formed the memory subset. Blood was collected by leukapheresis, and PBMCs were isolated by Ficoll-Histopaque density gradient centrifugation and then cryopreserved in liquid nitrogen vapor phase. Analytical flow cytometry was used to check the purity and quantity of every magnetically sorted T cell population. Genomic DNA was isolated from each sorted fraction and quantified by UV absorbance on a Nanodrop 2000c.

Notes on this clone: The specificity of this receptor is unknown. Base qualities are not provided; no much larger clone lies one nucleotide away.

Using the deep immunoSEQ assay, multiplex PCR amplified TCR CDR3 regions from genomic DNA. Genomic DNA extracted from each cell subset was distributed evenly over all wells of several immunoSEQ 96-well plates, and each plate served as one replicate. For sorted subsets, around 200 ng genomic DNA, equal to tens of thousands of T cell genomes, was loaded into each replicate PCR. Purified libraries were quantified with a Qubit 3.0 fluorometer, sized on a Bioanalyzer 2100, and re-quantified with the KAPA Library Quantification kit. Each immunoSEQ 96-well plate was sequenced on its own single-read 150-cycle Illumina NextSeq 550 flow cell. The original methods were these. Because the immunoSEQ output included only junctional sequences and no quality scores, the filtering could not be the same as the filtering used for full-length reads. Sequences were annotated with PyIR, a Python wrapper for IgBLAST v1.9, and V/J genes and CDR3 were assigned using IMGT germline references. Reads were filtered out if the reads had weak V/J assignments (E-value above 1e-6), no CDR3, stop codons, out-of-frame junctions, or ambiguous translated residues. V3J clonotypes were defined as sequences sharing an identical inferred V gene, J gene, and CDR3 amino acid sequence. The percentage overlap between two repertoires was calculated by dividing the number of shared unique clonotypes by the size of the smaller repertoire. Three approaches were used to assess repertoire richness: RTK rarefaction, the Chao1 estimator, and Recon v2.1 estimates of unobserved clonotypes. For all TCRbeta clonotypes obtained by the gDNA method from four donors, generation probabilities were computed with OLGA. Drawn from immuneACCESS, this table holds only the in-frame rearrangements with V and J called that TCRdb kept. Clones are partly lost; checked studies trace under half to an unresolved V gene and leave the rest unexplained. From that table come the V and J calls and clone size; the DNA was used to work out D and trimming. Here the sample has over a million clones; 95% to 97% occur a single time. The top ten hold approximately 1.1% of the sample.

Beyond this particular receptor, the publication reports: Pairwise subsampling indicated that sequencing depth was expected to affect the degree of clonotype sharing among donors. Compared with non-shared clonotypes, the clonotypes found in all four sorted-subset donors had higher generation probabilities. Sharing across several donors was observed for approximately 5% of naive CD4, 3.5% of naive CD8, 2% to 2.5% of memory CD4, and roughly 0.43% of memory CD8 clonotypes. Naive subsets generally had larger estimated clonotype richness than memory subsets did. Only blood was sampled, and tissue TCR repertoires likely differ from those in blood. Incomplete sequencing was indicated by rarefaction of sorted-subset datasets, despite the large sequencing depth. Because the study included a small number of donors, the genetic and exposure-history diversity represented was limited.

The V and J segments used are TRBV5-1 and TRBJ2-5; 11 middle bases align to TRBD2. The origin of this receptor is a young man in good health. The source material was naive CD4+ T cells sorted from blood. The cell subset or site label corresponds to: CD45RA+ positively selected. The CDR3 region has the sequence CASSSDIAGGRETQYF. The DNA sequence follows: TGCGCCAGCAGCTCCGATATAGCGGGAGGGAGGGAGACCCAGTACTTC.